Below, 2 T cell receptor beta chains from the same sample are listed, as sequenced in a study of radiation and T cells in renal cell carcinoma. Time point in this sample: baseline pretreatment blood. Treatment specified: 15 Gy SBRT to primary tumor, nephrectomy 4 weeks later. Sequencing used immunoSEQ multiplex PCR; TCRdb keeps in-frame clones, though not all of them. The table records some 100,000 clones, 82% of them present only once. The starting material was blood, obtained from a patient whose treatment included radiotherapy and nephrectomy. Receptor source: a man aged 60-69 years with renal cell carcinoma.

This clone was detected only once. The gene calls are TRBV5-6 and TRBJ2-7; no clear D. The CDR3 totals 14 residues. Germline V gives CDR1 SGHDT, CDR2 YYEEEE. V lost 2 bases and J lost 2, with 11 bases in between. CDR3: CASSFSAIPYEQYF. The CDR3 DNA follows: TGTGCCAGCAGCTTTTCTGCGATCCCCTACGAGCAGTACTTC.

This clone was picked up a small number of times. The V gene is TRBV5-1, the J gene TRBJ2-3; 7 bases align to TRBD2. CDR3 length: 13 residues. Trimming removed 1 base from V and 5 bases from J; junction bases left unmatched: 1. Germline V gene data show CDR1 as SGHRS and CDR2 as YFSETQ. This CDR3 reads CASSLRGVDTQYF. The CDR3 DNA reads as TGCGCCAGCAGCTTGCGGGGGGTAGATACGCAGTATTTT.